The 22 T cell receptor beta chains presented below share a single source sample, sequenced in a study of cytomegalovirus exposure and HLA in healthy donors. The table came from immunoSEQ multiplex PCR; TCRdb's copy has only in-frame clones and leaves some out. The sample consists of tens of thousands of clones, 90% to 95% of them appearing once. The specimen was PBMCs. These receptors were taken from a young man in good health and CMV-seropositive.

The chain has TRBV5-6 and TRBJ2-7; 9 bases are shared with TRBD1. The V segment lost 3 bases and the J segment 7 bases; nucleotides outside the gene matches: 8. Germline V gene lookup returns CDR1 SGHDT and CDR2 YYEEEE. This CDR3 has 14 amino acids. The CDR3 coding sequence is TGTGCCAGCAGCTCTGACAGGGGGGATTGGGAGCAGTACTTC. Protein sequence: CASSSDRGDWEQYF.

The gene calls are TRBV4-1 and TRBJ2-2, with a possible D match to TRBD1 (5 bases). The CDR3 has 15 residues. The V end lost 1 base, the J end lost 2 bases, and 8 bases lay between the germline ends. CDR1 and CDR2 (germline): MGHRA, YSYEKL. CDR3 protein: CASSQGTRNTGELFF. The DNA of the CDR3 is TGCGCCAGCAGCCAAGGGACAAGAAACACCGGGGAGCTGTTTTTT.

The chain uses TRBV11-3 and TRBJ2-1; 7 bases match TRBD2. The CDR3 spans 17 residues. Looked up from germline, CDR1 is SGHNT and CDR2 is YENEEA. The V gene end was trimmed by 0 bases and the J gene end by 5 bases; junction bases not matched to a gene: 10. The CDR3 is CASSLDRLGGGNNEQFF. CDR3 bases: TGTGCCAGCAGCTTAGATCGTTTGGGGGGGGGAAACAATGAGCAGTTCTTC.

The rearrangement links TRBV5-4 to TRBJ1-1; D is unresolved. Germline CDR1 is SGHNT and CDR2 is YYREEE (reference sequence). The CDR3 covers 12 residues. Between the trimmed V and J ends, which lost 4 bases and 7 bases, there was a span of 11 bases. CDR3 protein: CASSLKPLEAFF. The CDR3 nucleotides are TGTGCCAGCAGCCTAAAGCCTCTTGAAGCTTTCTTT.

This rearrangement joins TRBV6-5 to TRBJ1-4; a possible D gene is TRBD1 (5 bases). The V gene lost 6 bases and the J gene lost 8 bases, with 16 bases spanning the gap. The CDR3 covers 14 residues. The germline V gene has CDR1 MNHEY and CDR2 SVGAGI. The CDR3: CASRSGYWAEKLFF. DNA for the CDR3: TGTGCCAGCAGATCAGGGTATTGGGCGGAAAAACTGTTTTTT.

The chain recombines TRBV5-4 with TRBJ2-1; TRBD2 aligns across 11 bases. The trim removed 4 bases at V and 6 bases at J, leaving 3 bases unmatched. The germline gives CDR1 SGHNT, CDR2 YYREEE (reference sequence). The CDR3 has 14 amino acids. The DNA for the CDR3 is TGTGCCAGCAGCGGGGGACTAGCGGTCAATGAGCAGTTCTTC. This encodes CASSGGLAVNEQFF.

The chain combines TRBV29-1 with TRBJ1-1; 7 bases line up with TRBD1. Germline loops: CDR1 SQVTM, CDR2 ANQGSEA. The CDR3 spans 12 residues. V gave up 4 bases and J gave up 9 bases; unmatched junction bases: 8. The CDR3 here is CSVGQGLAKAFF. In nucleotides, the CDR3 is TGCAGCGTTGGACAGGGTTTGGCTAAAGCTTTCTTT.

This clone was picked up a small number of times. Its ends do not fully match the called genes, so a read error is possible. The chain links TRBV19 to TRBJ2-1; 12 nucleotides line up with TRBD2. Germline V CDR1 and CDR2: LNHDA, SQIVND (reference sequence). CDR3 size: 14 residues. CDR3 residues: CASSIDRTSGVSVF. CDR3 in DNA: TGTGCCAGTAGTATAGATCGGACTAGCGGGGTCTCGGTCTTC.

The rearrangement joins TRBV5-8 to TRBJ2-2; D might be TRBD2 (7 bases). This CDR3 contains 16 residues. V lost 4 bases and J lost 6, with 19 bases in between. Germline V CDR1 and CDR2: SGHTS, YDEGEE. In nucleotides, the CDR3 is TGTGCCAGCAGCCGGGGGGCAGGCATCCTGGCCGGGGAGCTGTTTTTT. Translated, it gives CASSRGAGILAGELFF.

This clone was seen once. The CDR3 reads CASSLPGRNNEQFF. In DNA form, the CDR3 reads TGTGCCAGCAGCTTACCAGGCCGAAACAATGAGCAGTTCTTC. This sequence joins TRBV7-8 and TRBJ2-1; the D is unclear. The CDR3 runs 14 residues. Between the trimmed V and J ends, which lost 2 bases and 5 bases, there was a span of 10 bases. The V gene's germline CDR1 is SGHVS and CDR2 FQNEAQ.

This chain connects TRBV12-5 to TRBJ2-2, with TRBD2 matching 10 bases. CDR1 is LGHNT, CDR2 FRNRAP, per germline. This CDR3 region has 17 residues. The V segment lost 8 bases and the J segment 1 base; nucleotides outside the gene matches: 10. CDR3 in amino acids: CASHPTGLAENTGELFF. The CDR3 DNA is TGTGCTAGTCACCCCACCGGACTAGCGGAGAACACCGGGGAGCTGTTTTTT.

The V and J genes are TRBV2 and TRBJ2-1, with D possibly matching TRBD1 (5 bases). The CDR3 sequence is 14 residues long. Trimming pared 0 bases from V and 6 bases from J, leaving 9 bases between. The germline CDR1 and CDR2 sequences are SNHLY and FYNNEI. For the CDR3, the DNA is TGTGCCAGCAGTGAAGCGGCAGGGCCCAATGAGCAGTTCTTC. It specifies CASSEAAGPNEQFF.

The gene calls are TRBV5-1 and TRBJ2-3, with 10 bases matching TRBD2. Per germline, CDR1 SGHRS and CDR2 YFSETQ. Trimming cost V 4 bases and J 1 base; bases outside gene matches: 3. The CDR3 extends over 15 amino acids. The CDR3 here is CASSIGLAGTDTQYF. DNA of the CDR3: TGCGCCAGCAGCATAGGACTAGCGGGCACAGATACGCAGTATTTT.

This sequence joins TRBV28 and TRBJ1-2; 9 bases are shared with TRBD1. J was trimmed by 8 bases and V by 7 bases; bases with no gene match: 14. Germline CDR1 is MDHEN and CDR2 is SYDVKM. The CDR3 consists of 15 residues. CDR3 amino acids: CASKPPGTGNRGYTF. The CDR3 DNA reads as TGTGCCAGCAAACCCCCCGGGACAGGGAATAGAGGCTACACCTTC.

The genes are TRBV4-1 and TRBJ2-7, with TRBD2 identical over 15 bases. The length of the CDR3 is 21 residues. J was trimmed by 0 bases and V by 4 bases; bases with no gene match: 16. Germline CDR1 is MGHRA and CDR2 is YSYEKL. CDR3: CASSRWDRLGLAGGVSYEQYF. The CDR3 nucleotides read TGCGCCAGCAGCCGCTGGGACCGCCTGGGACTAGCGGGAGGAGTCTCCTACGAGCAGTACTTC.

The chain combines TRBV5-1 with TRBJ2-6, with 8 bases matching TRBD1. V shed 3 bases and J 2 bases; nucleotides not matched to a gene: 1. From germline, CDR1 is SGHRS and CDR2 YFSETQ. There are 15 residues in the CDR3. The chain's CDR3 is CASSSTGAGANVLTF. CDR3 nucleotide sequence: TGCGCCAGCAGCTCGACAGGGGCTGGGGCCAACGTCCTGACTTTC.

In its sample, this clone was seen once. This chain connects TRBV30 to TRBJ1-3; tentative D call: TRBD1 (5 bases). Germline lookup yields CDR1 GTSNPN and CDR2 SVGIG (reference sequence). Trimming took off 8 bases at V and 0 bases at J, with 11 bases between the two ends. The CDR3 runs 13 residues. CDR3 loop: CAGGTDSGNTIYF. The CDR3 DNA reads as TGTGCCGGCGGGACTGACTCTGGAAACACCATATATTTT.

The chain is built from TRBV15 and TRBJ2-5, with no clear D. The CDR3 sequence is 14 residues long. Germline-derived CDR1 and CDR2 are LNHNV and YYDKDF (reference sequence). V dropped 0 bases and J dropped 5 bases, with 10 bases sitting between them. The chain's CDR3 is CATSREQSFETQYF. As DNA, the CDR3 is TGTGCCACCAGCAGAGAACAGAGCTTTGAGACCCAGTACTTC.

The chain combines TRBV4-2 with TRBJ2-5; 12 bases fit TRBD2. CDR1 LGHNA and CDR2 YNFKEQ come from the germline V gene. Unmatched junction bases numbered 6, after V lost 2 bases and J lost 5 bases. The CDR3 is 16 residues long. Written as DNA, the CDR3 is TGTGCCAGCAGCCAACAACTAGCGGGGGGCCAGGAGACCCAGTACTTC. This translates into CASSQQLAGGQETQYF.

The rearrangement uses TRBV25-1 and TRBJ1-6, with 8 bases aligning to TRBD1. The length of the CDR3 is 13 residues. Germline lookup yields CDR1 MGHDK and CDR2 SYGVNS. V lost 8 bases and J lost 10; bases outside the gene matches: 7. The CDR3 nucleotides read TGTGCCAGCCGGACAGGGCTCGACTCACCCCTCCACTTT. Its protein product is CASRTGLDSPLHF.

This clone was picked up one time. This chain connects TRBV7-9 to TRBJ1-4; no reliable D call. The CDR3 is made up of 14 amino acids. The V gene lost 1 base and the J gene lost 4 bases, with 7 bases spanning the gap. CDR1 is SEHNR and CDR2 is FQNEAQ in the germline V gene (reference sequence). This CDR3 is CASSLGHINEKLFF. In nucleotides, the CDR3 is TGTGCCAGCAGCTTAGGACACATTAATGAAAAACTGTTTTTT.

This clone was detected a few times. The genes are TRBV2 and TRBJ2-7; maybe TRBD1 (6 bases). Germline V lookup: CDR1 SNHLY, CDR2 FYNNEI. V was shortened by 10 bases and J by 7 bases, with 14 bases between the two germline ends. This CDR3 comprises 11 residues. The CDR3 DNA is TGTGCCATCCCACAGGGTGAGGAGCAGTACTTC. Protein product: CAIPQGEEQYF. The full variable domain, its missing parts supplied by reference TRBV2 and TRBJ2-7, is EPEVTQTPSHQVTQMGQEVILRCVPISNHLYFYWYRQILGQKVEFLVSFYNNEISEKSEIFDDQFSVERPDGSNFTLKIRSTKLEDSAMYFCAIPQGEEQYFGPGTRLTVT.